A selection of T cell receptor beta chains follows, all from one sample in a study of T-cell reconstitution after alpha-beta-depleted transplantation in children. MiXCR was run by TCRdb on the PCR reads, yielding one entry per CDR3 protein. Among over 200,000 distinct CDR3 sequences listed, approximately 10% were seen once. The sequencing used PBMCs, collected before TCRalphabeta/CD19-depleted stem cell transplant. Receptors originate from a child less than two years old with acute myeloid leukemia, due to receive a stem cell transplant. The CDR3 runs from the conserved cysteine through the conserved F or W. D genes are given only for firm matches. Clone size is not always given. Where it is, it says once, few, many or a class for expanded clones.

>TRBJ2-1|many|TRBV7-2|-
TGTGCCAGCGGTCCTAGGGACAGAACATTAGCGGGGACTATTATATCGGGCCATGAGCAGTTCTTC
CASGPRDRTLAGTIISGHEQFF
>TRBJ2-5|many|TRBV14|TRBD2
TGTGCCAGCAGCCTACCGGGACTAGCCCGCAAGACCCAGTACTTC
CASSLPGLARKTQYF
>TRBJ2-6|many|TRBV5-1|TRBD1
TGCGCCAGCAGCCCAGGGGGCTCTGGGGCCAACGTCCTGACTTTC
CASSPGGSGANVLTF
>TRBJ2-2|many|TRBV4-2|TRBD2
TGTGCCAGCAGCCAAGAGAAAGTGGCGGGGGGGCCGACCGGGGAGCTGTTTTTT
CASSQEKVAGGPTGELFF
>TRBJ2-5|many|TRBV18|TRBD1
TGTGCCAGCTCACGTTCCGGGACAGGGGGAGAGACCCAGTACTTC
CASSRSGTGGETQYF
>TRBJ1-2|many|TRBV20-1|TRBD1
TGCAGTGCTAGAGGACAGGGAGGCTATGGCTACACCTTC
CSARGQGGYGYTF
>TRBJ1-1|many|TRBV29-1|-
TGCAGCGTCGCCAACCCGCCTGGACAGACCATGAACACTGAAGCTTTCTTT
CSVANPPGQTMNTEAFF
>TRBJ2-7|many|TRBV11-2|TRBD1
TGTGCCAGCACCCCACTTACCGGGGACAGGGAAGGCTACGAGCAGTACTTC
CASTPLTGDREGYEQYF
>TRBJ1-2|many|TRBV2|-
TGTGCCAGCAGTGAAGCCGGGGTCAAAGTGGGCTATGGCTACACCTTC
CASSEAGVKVGYGYTF
>TRBJ2-7|few|TRBV27|-
TGTGCCAGCAGCGGACAGCCGTTCTCCTACGAGCAGTACTTC
CASSGQPFSYEQYF
>TRBJ2-7|many|TRBV20-1|TRBD2
TGCAGTGCTAGGGCCCCTAGCGGGTCCTACGAGCAGTACTTC
CSARAPSGSYEQYF
>TRBJ2-3|many|TRBV5-1|TRBD2
TGCGCCAGCAGCCTACTAGCGGGAGGGCCCTCAGATACGCAGTATTTT
CASSLLAGGPSDTQYF
>TRBJ2-1|many|TRBV5-6|TRBD2
TGTGCCAGCAGCGCGGACAGGGAAGGGACTAGCGGGAAGGGTGAGCAGTTCTTC
CASSADREGTSGKGEQFF
>TRBJ2-1|many|TRBV7-2|-
TGTGCCAGCAGACTTCAGGGAGTTAGCTCCTACAATGAGCAGTTCTTC
CASRLQGVSSYNEQFF
>TRBJ1-1|many|TRBV28|TRBD1
TGTGCCAGTACGACAGGGTTTGGCACTGAAGCTTTCTTT
CASTTGFGTEAFF
>TRBJ1-5|many|TRBV5-1|-
TGCGCCAGCAGCTTGGTAGGGGCCCTCAATCAGCCCCAGCATTTT
CASSLVGALNQPQHF
>TRBJ1-3|-|TRBV12-3/TRBV12-4|-
TGTGCCAGCAGTTTAGGAGTATCGGGTTCTGGAAACACCGTATATTTT
CASSLGVSGSGNTVYF
>TRBJ2-7|many|TRBV13|TRBD1
TGTGCCAGCAGAATCCGACAGGGGAGCTACGAGCAGTACTTC
CASRIRQGSYEQYF
>TRBJ2-7|many|TRBV2|-
TGTGCCAGCAGTTATACAGGGACCCCCTACGAGCAGTACTTC
CASSYTGTPYEQYF
>TRBJ1-4|many|TRBV20-1|-
TGCAGTGCTAGATCTGGGGTGATTAATGAAAAACTGTTTTTT
CSARSGVINEKLFF
>TRBJ2-7|many|TRBV5-1|TRBD2
TGCGCCAGCAGCTTCGAGGGACTAGCGGGAGTGGACGAGCAGTACTTC
CASSFEGLAGVDEQYF
>TRBJ2-1|-|TRBV7-8|-
TGTGCCAGCAGCAGAGACTGGGATGAGCAGTTCTTC
CASSRDWDEQFF
>TRBJ2-6|many|TRBV20-1|-
TGCAGTGCTAACCAAGGAGCCGGGGCCAACGTCCTGACTTTC
CSANQGAGANVLTF
>TRBJ2-3|-|TRBV7-8|-
TGTGCCAGCGTACCTACCACAGATACGCAGTATTTT
CASVPTTDTQYF
>TRBJ1-2|many|TRBV7-2|-
TGTGCCAGCAGCTTAGCGGGCAGGGCCCCCTATGGCTACACCTTC
CASSLAGRAPYGYTF
>TRBJ2-3|many|TRBV7-8|TRBD2
TGTGCCAGCAGCTCCGTCTCTAGCGGGAGCACAGATACGCAGTATTTT
CASSSVSSGSTDTQYF
>TRBJ1-2|many|TRBV4-1|-
TGCGCCAGCAGCCAAGAGGGGTGGCGCAATTATGGCTACACCTTC
CASSQEGWRNYGYTF
>TRBJ2-2|many|TRBV7-3|-
TGTGCCAGCAGCTTAGGGACTGGCACCGGGGAGCTGTTTTTT
CASSLGTGTGELFF
>TRBJ2-2|many|TRBV4-1|TRBD2
TGCGCCAGCAGCCGAGAACTAGCGGGAGGGGACTATATCGCGAACACCGGGGAGCTGTTTTTT
CASSRELAGGDYIANTGELFF
>TRBJ2-5|many|TRBV7-3|TRBD2
TGTGCCAGCAGCCCCACCGGACTAGCGGGAGAGACCCAGTACTTC
CASSPTGLAGETQYF
>TRBJ2-2|many|TRBV12-3/TRBV12-4|-
TGTGCCAGCAGTTTTTATAACACCGGGGAGCTGTTTTTT
CASSFYNTGELFF
>TRBJ2-1|many|TRBV7-8|TRBD1
TGTGCCAGCAGTCCACAGGGGGGACAGGTGCTCAATGAGCAGTTCTTC
CASSPQGGQVLNEQFF
>TRBJ2-1|many|TRBV7-8|-
TGTGCCAGCAGCCCCTTAGCCTCATACAATGAGCAGTTCTTC
CASSPLASYNEQFF
>TRBJ2-1|many|TRBV29-1|-
TGCAGCGTTGCCCCCGGCCAGATAGGTGAGCAGTTCTTC
CSVAPGQIGEQFF
>TRBJ1-1|many|TRBV7-9|-
TGTGCCAGCAGCTTGCCGGGGAGGAACACTGAAGCTTTCTTT
CASSLPGRNTEAFF
>TRBJ2-7|many|TRBV28|TRBD1
TGTGCCAGCAGTTCTTCTACAGGGGCGGGCTACGAGCAGTACTTC
CASSSSTGAGYEQYF
>TRBJ2-6|-|TRBV30|-
TGTGCCTGGAGTCATGGGGGCAACGTCCTGACTTTC
CAWSHGGNVLTF
>TRBJ2-1|many|TRBV7-2|-
TGTGCCAGCAGCTTAGGCGGACTTAAGAGGGGCAATGAGCAGTTCTTC
CASSLGGLKRGNEQFF
>TRBJ2-1|many|TRBV7-9|-
TGTGCCAGCAGCTTAGGGTCCTACTCCTACAATGAGCAGTTCTTC
CASSLGSYSYNEQFF
>TRBJ2-1|-|TRBV11-3|-
TGTGCCAGCAGCCCCCGGGCCTACAATGAGCAGTTCTTC
CASSPRAYNEQFF
>TRBJ2-5|many|TRBV28|-
TGTGCCAGCAGTTTATCGAGGGTTCGTGGAGAGACCCAGTACTTC
CASSLSRVRGETQYF
>TRBJ1-4|many|TRBV28|-
TGTGCCAGCAGTTTTCCGGGCGAAAAACTGTTTTTT
CASSFPGEKLFF
>TRBJ1-6|many|TRBV5-1|-
TGCGCCAGCAGCTCCGGACAGCATAATTCACCCCTCCACTTT
CASSSGQHNSPLHF